This T cell receptor (beta chain) is drawn from a study of blood T cell repertoires in COVID-19. Overall study: The United States, Italy and Spain were the sources of the acute and convalescent COVID-19 samples. T cells, B-cell-depleted T cells, or PBMCs provided the cDNA or gDNA that served as material.

Trimming took 3 bases from V and 7 from J; bases not matched to a gene: 4. CDR3 length: 13 residues. Germline lookup yields CDR1 DFQATT and CDR2 SNEGSKA (reference sequence). In the authors' methods: Estimation of nucleated cell counts relied on the amplification of reference gene primers. Sequenced by immunoSEQ multiplex PCR; TCRdb stores in-frame clones only, minus some. V, J and clone size reflect that table, while D and trimming were determined from the DNA. The sample carries more than 300,000 clones, 80% to 90% recorded once. Enrolled during active infection, Seattle patients were then followed longitudinally.

The receptor's source is a woman in her 30s with COVID-19, enrolled during active disease. The sequencing sample was made of peripheral blood. The chain combines TRBV20-1 with TRBJ1-5, with 9 bases matching TRBD1. CDR3 in DNA: TGCAGTGCTAGTCGGGACAGGGTCCAGCCCCAGCATTTT. Its protein is CSASRDRVQPQHF.